This T cell receptor (beta chain) stems from a study of glioma-infiltrating T cells. The CDR3 runs 15 residues. V lost 2 bases and J 4 bases, leaving 14 bases between the germline ends. Germline V gives CDR1 KGHSH, CDR2 LQKENI. There are a few counts of this clonotype. The iRepertoire nested amplicon-rescue multiplex PCR amplified TCR alpha and beta CDR3s from RNA. Using its own MiXCR run on the multiplex PCR reads, TCRdb lists one record per CDR3 protein. This sample yields approximately 100,000 distinct CDR3 sequences, of which roughly 30% are seen a single time; 44% belongs to the top ten. What was sequenced was glioma tissue, nonneoplastic brain tissue, or PBMCs (not recorded which). The chain combines TRBV18 with TRBJ1-1; D is uncertain. The sequence derives from a human donor with low-grade glioma or glioblastoma, undergoing nonglioma brain surgery, or in good health (not recorded which). The CDR3 region is CASSPVPGRTTEAFF. The CDR3 nucleotides read TGTGCCAGCTCACCAGTTCCTGGCAGAACCACTGAAGCTTTCTTT.